Listed below are T cell receptor beta chains from one sample, sequenced in a study of shared T cell receptors in the human thymus. Generated by immunoSEQ multiplex PCR, the TCRdb table keeps only in-frame clones and is missing some. This sample has 640,000 or so clones, with around 87% found just once. The sample was also reused in another study, on human thymus T cells.

Sequencing was done on a sample of thymocytes. These receptors were collected from a boy under three years old with a congenital heart defect. The CDR3 runs from the conserved cysteine through the conserved F or W.

TRBJ2-1,TRBV29-1,CSVVTGARNEQFF
TRBJ2-7,TRBV28,CASSLALAGDVPYEQYF
TRBJ1-4,TRBV7-9,CASSLSSVEKLFF
TRBJ2-1,TRBV7-6,CASSLPTSGRCHEQFF
TRBJ1-2,TRBV18,CASSPWKPSTTNYGYTF
TRBJ2-5,TRBV19,CASAPGVRTGDETQYF
TRBJ1-1,TRBV27,CASRTGWETEAFF
TRBJ1-2,TRBV9,CASSATGSPGYTF
TRBJ2-1,TRBV28,CASSSPTSGGFNEQFF
TRBJ2-4,TRBV28,CATKGMGTPGKNIQYF
TRBJ2-7,TRBV27,CASSRTSGSYEQYF
TRBJ1-2,TRBV7-4,CASSPRGTAVSEGYGYTF
TRBJ1-2,TRBV4-3,CASSPLPRLGYTF
TRBJ2-1,TRBV19,CASSIGGVVNEQFF
TRBJ2-7,TRBV10-3,CAISEGGDLVIHEQYF
TRBJ1-5,TRBV4-3,CASSQDLKQPQHF
TRBJ2-7,TRBV4-1,CASSYNRLTSGSSYEQYF
TRBJ2-2,TRBV6-5,CASINSGTGELFF
TRBJ1-5,TRBV28,CASSLSKGTGTFPPNQPQHF
TRBJ1-5,TRBV28,CASSRVGENQPQHF
TRBJ1-1,TRBV6-1,CASRLTYEAFF
TRBJ1-1,TRBV20-1,CSAGGTEAFF
TRBJ1-1,TRBV4-1,CASSQGKGGTEAFF
TRBJ2-3,TRBV30,CAWGGDLHTAQYF
TRBJ1-4,TRBV28,CASTTGPSNEKLFF
TRBJ2-7,TRBV6-1,CASSEGHRSYEQYF
TRBJ1-3,TRBV5-1,CASSFAGPSSGNTIYF
TRBJ1-3,TRBV6-6,CASSLRPDRVRYTIYF
TRBJ1-2,TRBV5-4,CASSCPGYGYTF
TRBJ2-7,TRBV11-2,CASSFIVGQGPNYEQYF
TRBJ2-7,TRBV2,CASSEALRTGVTQYF
TRBJ2-1,TRBV9,CASSVLAGGPLSYNEQFF
TRBJ1-2,TRBV19,CASSTPGPRGGYGYTF
TRBJ1-1,TRBV4-3,CASSHGRGRTEAFF
TRBJ1-4,TRBV4-3,CASNYRGRNEKLFF
TRBJ2-5,TRBV5-4,CASSLMGDRGYETQYF
TRBJ1-5,TRBV11-3,CASSKRGRYSNQPQHF
TRBJ2-7,TRBV5-4,CASSFTLRGPRYYEQYF
TRBJ2-3,TRBV4-3,CASSPLSPAGNTDTQYF
TRBJ2-1,TRBV27,CASKRQGLVNEQFF
TRBJ2-1,TRBV28,CASSPPQRRGSYNEQFF
TRBJ2-7,TRBV6-1,CASSVQGIYEQYF
TRBJ2-7,TRBV21-1,CASSLGSYEQYF
TRBJ2-3,TRBV27,CASKLLAEGGDTQYF
TRBJ1-1,TRBV5-4,CASSLFRGQNTEAFF
TRBJ1-2,TRBV5-6,CASRHREQRIYGYTF